The 27 T cell receptor beta chains below all came from one sample that was sequenced in a study of shared clonotypes between healthy human individuals. The naive CD8 subset, CD45RO-negative cells positively selected for CCR7, excluded terminally differentiated effector memory CD45RA+ cells. Generated by immunoSEQ multiplex PCR, the TCRdb table keeps only in-frame clones and is missing some. The sample shows about 2.1 million clones, just over 90% of them seen only once. The sequencing input was naive CD8+ T cells from PBMCs. The origin of the receptors is a man aged 18 to 35 in good health. Some clones in this sample may be carry-over from other donors' samples.

A note on this clone: Other nucleotide sequences from this sample produce the same CDR3. This chain uses TRBV19 with TRBJ2-7; D possibly uses TRBD1 or TRBD2 (5 bases each). The CDR3 spans 13 residues. V gave up 5 bases and J gave up 1 base, with 9 bases separating them. Germline CDR1 reads LNHDA; CDR2 reads SQIVND (reference sequence). The CDR3 spells CASSVGTSYEQYF. CDR3 coding DNA: TGTGCCAGTAGTGTGGGGACGTCCTACGAGCAGTACTTC.

This clone was detected once. The rearrangement links TRBV2 to TRBJ1-1; 8 nucleotides match TRBD1. Germline V gives CDR1 SNHLY, CDR2 FYNNEI. The CDR3 runs to 15 residues. V trimming: 1 base; J trimming: 0 bases; junction bases outside the gene matches: 1. The CDR3 spells CASSEGTGLNTEAFF. The CDR3 coding sequence is TGTGCCAGCAGTGAAGGGACAGGGCTGAACACTGAAGCTTTCTTT.

As to this clone: The same CDR3 also results from other DNA sequences found in this sample. The chain is built from TRBV19 and TRBJ1-5; tentative D call: TRBD1 (6 bases). The V gene lost 5 bases and the J gene lost 4 bases, with 9 bases spanning the gap. The germline gives CDR1 LNHDA, CDR2 SQIVND (reference sequence). This CDR3 has 13 residues. The CDR3 spells CASSLGQNQPQHF. CDR3 sequence (DNA): TGTGCCAGTAGTCTGGGACAAAATCAGCCCCAGCATTTT.

V usage is TRBV4-3 and J usage is TRBJ2-7; D gene unclear. Germline V gives CDR1 LGHNA, CDR2 YSLEER. The CDR3 is made up of 15 amino acids. V lost 1 base, J lost 2 bases, and 12 bases lay in between. DNA of the CDR3: TGCGCCAGCAGCCAAGGGGTATTCCGGGCCTACGAGCAGTACTTC. It translates to CASSQGVFRAYEQYF.

This clone was detected once. The chain recombines TRBV18 with TRBJ2-5; maybe TRBD2 (5 bases). Germline CDR1 is KGHSH and CDR2 is LQKENI. V was clipped by 2 bases and J by 6 bases, with 16 bases between them. CDR3 size: 15 residues. The DNA of the CDR3 is TGTGCCAGCTCACCAAATTCGGGGTTCCGTCAGACCCAGTACTTC. Translated, it gives CASSPNSGFRQTQYF.

As regards this clone: Other DNA sequences within the sample encode an identical CDR3. V usage is TRBV18 and J usage is TRBJ2-7; 13 bases line up with TRBD2. Germline V gives CDR1 KGHSH, CDR2 LQKENI. Trimming took 3 bases from V and 1 from J; bases not matched to a gene: 6. CDR3 length: 17 amino acids. The CDR3 protein is CASSPLGLAGVSYEQYF. CDR3 sequence (DNA): TGTGCCAGCTCACCCCTCGGACTAGCGGGAGTATCCTACGAGCAGTACTTC.

This clone showed up just a few times. This specimen includes other DNA sequences encoding the same CDR3. V gene TRBV4-3 combines with J gene TRBJ2-1; the match to TRBD2 covers 14 bases. The CDR3 spans 15 residues. Trimming at V came to 1 base and at J to 7 bases, leaving 0 bases not matched to a gene. Looked up from germline, CDR1 is LGHNA and CDR2 is YSLEER. This CDR3 is CASSQGLAGGNEQFF. CDR3 coding DNA: TGCGCCAGCAGCCAAGGACTAGCGGGAGGGAATGAGCAGTTCTTC.

V usage is TRBV28 and J usage is TRBJ1-2, with TRBD1 identical over 10 bases. V was pared by 6 bases and J by 8 bases, with 15 bases of the junction left unmatched. Germline CDR1 and CDR2: MDHEN and SYDVKM. The CDR3 runs 16 residues. DNA of the CDR3: TGTGCCAGCAGCCCGGGACAGGGGAAACTCTTGATGGGCTACACCTTC. Translation: CASSPGQGKLLMGYTF.

The chain employs TRBV28 and TRBJ2-5; 11 nucleotides agree with TRBD1. Germline lookup yields CDR1 MDHEN and CDR2 SYDVKM. Losses at the gene ends were 6 bases for V and 5 bases for J; bases not matched to a gene: 8. The CDR3 contains 15 residues. In DNA, the CDR3 is TGTGCCAGCAGCTGGACAGGGGGCATGGGGGAGACCCAGTACTTC. Translation gives CASSWTGGMGETQYF.

CDR3 amino acids: CASSVAGLDSYEQYF. CDR3 nucleotide sequence: TGTGCCAGCAGTGTAGCGGGACTAGACTCCTACGAGCAGTACTTC. The chain employs TRBV28 and TRBJ2-7, with 8 nucleotides matching TRBD2. CDR1 is MDHEN and CDR2 is SYDVKM in the germline V gene. The V gene end was trimmed by 5 bases and the J gene end by 0 bases; junction bases not matched to a gene: 6. CDR3 length: 15 amino acids.

This clone was observed a few times. This chain connects TRBV4-1 to TRBJ1-4, with D perhaps matching TRBD1 (5 bases). Trimming stripped 4 bases from V and 13 bases from J, with 19 bases between. The CDR3 contains 14 residues. Germline V CDR1 and CDR2: MGHRA, YSYEKL. CDR3 coding DNA: TGCGCCAGCAGCCGGGCCGGTGGGGACCCTGGACTGTTTTTT. This sequence encodes CASSRAGGDPGLFF.

The rearrangement links TRBV7-8 to TRBJ1-1; 12 bases agree with TRBD1. Germline lookup yields CDR1 SGHVS and CDR2 FQNEAQ. The CDR3 is made up of 16 amino acids. Unmatched junction bases numbered 6, after V lost 3 bases and J lost 4 bases. The CDR3 spells CASSFIGTGGGTEAFF. CDR3 bases: TGTGCCAGCAGCTTTATAGGGACAGGGGGCGGCACTGAAGCTTTCTTT.

Notes on this clone: Additional DNA sequences in this sample encode the identical CDR3. The rearrangement links TRBV19 to TRBJ2-1; D may match TRBD1 or TRBD2 (5 bases each). The CDR3 is 13 residues long. Between the trimmed V and J ends, which lost 3 bases and 4 bases, there was a span of 7 bases. The V gene's germline CDR1 is LNHDA and CDR2 SQIVND (reference sequence). CDR3 DNA: TGTGCCAGTAGTATCGGGGCGTACAATGAGCAGTTCTTC. Translation: CASSIGAYNEQFF.

The genes are TRBV7-9 and TRBJ2-7, with D perhaps given as TRBD1 or TRBD2 (5 bases each). This CDR3 comprises 17 residues. V lost 4 bases and J 1 base, leaving 20 bases between the germline ends. Germline CDR1 reads SEHNR; CDR2 reads FQNEAQ (reference sequence). The CDR3 reads CASSWGFEGSRSYEQYF. CDR3 DNA: TGTGCCAGCAGCTGGGGTTTTGAGGGGTCGAGGTCCTACGAGCAGTACTTC.

The V gene is TRBV7-8, the J gene TRBJ2-2; D not resolved. Germline V gives CDR1 SGHVS, CDR2 FQNEAQ. With 1 base removed from V and 3 bases from J, the gap between germline ends came to 9 bases. CDR3 length equals 15 residues. CDR3 in DNA: TGTGCCAGCAGCTTAGGCCCCTACCACACCGGGGAGCTGTTTTTT. Amino acid sequence: CASSLGPYHTGELFF.

The V gene is TRBV28, the J gene TRBJ2-1; no clear D gene. CDR3 size: 14 residues. Germline V gives CDR1 MDHEN, CDR2 SYDVKM. Trimming cost V 4 bases and J 5 bases, with 12 bases left between them. As DNA, the CDR3 is TGTGCCAGCAGTTCCGATTCGCCCAACAATGAGCAGTTCTTC. It is translated as CASSSDSPNNEQFF. The full variable domain, with the rest looked up from reference TRBV28 and TRBJ2-1, is DVKVTQSSRYLVKRTGEKVFLECVQDMDHENMFWYRQDPGLGLRLIYFSYDVKMKEKGDIPEGYSVSREKKERFSLILESASTNQTSMYLCASSSDSPNNEQFFGPGTRLTVL.

As concerns this clone: Other nucleotide sequences in the sample specify the same CDR3. This CDR3 is CSVDVGNEQFF. CDR3 bases: TGCAGCGTTGACGTGGGGAATGAGCAGTTCTTC. The J gene is TRBJ2-1, the V gene TRBV29-1; D unclear. The CDR3 has 11 amino acids. Trimming shortened V by 3 bases and J by 7 bases, and 7 bases separated the two germline ends. Per the germline V gene, CDR1 is SQVTM and CDR2 is ANQGSEA.

The J gene is TRBJ2-1, the V gene TRBV28, with D tentatively TRBD2 (5 bases). The CDR3 extends over 15 amino acids. Germline V lookup: CDR1 MDHEN, CDR2 SYDVKM. V lost 10 bases and J lost 3, with 19 bases in between. The chain's CDR3 is CATYPETGNYNEQFF. The DNA for the CDR3 is TGTGCCACCTACCCCGAAACGGGGAACTACAATGAGCAGTTCTTC.

This chain connects TRBV2 to TRBJ2-7; D not certain. Germline assignment: CDR1 SNHLY and CDR2 FYNNEI. The CDR3 length is 12 residues. V lost 6 bases to trimming and J lost 2 bases, with 8 bases between them. The chain's CDR3 is CASRIGPYEQYF. For the CDR3, the DNA is TGTGCCAGCAGAATAGGGCCCTACGAGCAGTACTTC.

The chain recombines TRBV29-1 with TRBJ2-1, with D unclear. CDR3 length: 11 residues. The germline gives CDR1 SQVTM, CDR2 ANQGSEA. The germline V and J ends were trimmed by 6 bases and 6 bases, with 9 bases remaining between them. CDR3 bases: TGCAGCGTGGACGTGCTCAATGAGCAGTTCTTC. This sequence encodes CSVDVLNEQFF.

The chain joins TRBV28 to TRBJ1-2; tentative D call: TRBD1 (6 bases). Germline V lookup: CDR1 MDHEN, CDR2 SYDVKM. The CDR3 has 13 amino acids. The V and J ends lost 3 bases and 4 bases respectively, with 9 bases between them. CDR3 sequence (DNA): TGTGCCAGCAGTTTTGGGGACACCTATGGCTACACCTTC. Amino acids: CASSFGDTYGYTF.

As DNA, the CDR3 is TGTGCCAGCAGGAAACTGAGAGGGGGTCCGACCGAATACGAGCAGTACTTC. This codes for CASRKLRGGPTEYEQYF. V is TRBV27 and J is TRBJ2-7; D might be TRBD1 (6 bases). V lost 6 bases, J lost 4 bases, and 25 bases lay in between. The CDR3 has 17 residues. Germline V gene sequence: CDR1 MNHEY, CDR2 SMNVEV (reference sequence).

In the case of this clone: Other DNA sequences in the sample encode the same CDR3. V is TRBV9 and J is TRBJ2-5; D might be TRBD1 (6 bases). The germline gives CDR1 SGDLS, CDR2 YYNGEE. The CDR3 consists of 14 residues. The germline V and J ends were trimmed by 2 bases and 5 bases, with 13 bases remaining between them. The DNA of the CDR3 is TGTGCCAGCAGCGTTTCAGGGGCTGGGGAGACCCAGTACTTC. Translated, it gives CASSVSGAGETQYF. Supplemented by reference TRBV9 and TRBJ2-5, the full variable domain reads DSGVTQTPKHLITATGQRVTLRCSPRSGDLSVYWYQQSLDQGLQFLIQYYNGEERAKGNILERFSAQQFPDLHSELNLSSLELGDSALYFCASSVSGAGETQYFGPGTRLLVL.

Remarks on this clone: Additional DNA sequences in this sample encode the identical CDR3. This sequence joins TRBV4-2 and TRBJ2-7; a possible D gene is TRBD1 (6 bases). Trimming removed 3 bases from V and 3 bases from J, with 12 bases in between. From germline, CDR1 is LGHNA and CDR2 YNFKEQ. This CDR3 has 14 residues. The CDR3 sequence is CASSQGGGSYEQYF. The CDR3 region has the DNA TGTGCCAGCAGCCAGGGTGGGGGCAGCTACGAGCAGTACTTC.

The chain uses TRBV5-6 and TRBJ1-1; 7 positions agree with TRBD1. The CDR3 spans 14 residues. CDR1 SGHDT and CDR2 YYEEEE come from the germline V gene. The trim removed 3 bases at V and 5 bases at J, leaving 7 bases unmatched. CDR3 sequence: CASSSTTGLTEAFF. The CDR3, as DNA: TGTGCCAGCAGCTCCACGACAGGGTTAACTGAAGCTTTCTTT.

The gene calls are TRBV27 and TRBJ1-4; 7 bases are a match to TRBD1. Trimming at V came to 6 bases and at J to 2 bases, leaving 9 bases not matched to a gene. Germline lookup yields CDR1 MNHEY and CDR2 SMNVEV (reference sequence). CDR3 length: 16 amino acids. DNA of the CDR3: TGTGCCAGCAGAGGGCAGGGGGGTCTTACTAATGAAAAACTGTTTTTT. Protein product: CASRGQGGLTNEKLFF.

The V and J genes are TRBV9 and TRBJ2-7; D remains unclear. Between the trimmed V and J ends, which lost 2 bases and 2 bases, there was a span of 14 bases. Looked up from germline, CDR1 is SGDLS and CDR2 is YYNGEE. CDR3 length equals 15 residues. The CDR3 reads CASSVDSYPTYEQYF. The CDR3, as DNA: TGTGCCAGCAGCGTTGATTCCTATCCTACCTACGAGCAGTACTTC. The whole variable domain, remainder taken from reference TRBV9 and TRBJ2-7, is DSGVTQTPKHLITATGQRVTLRCSPRSGDLSVYWYQQSLDQGLQFLIQYYNGEERAKGNILERFSAQQFPDLHSELNLSSLELGDSALYFCASSVDSYPTYEQYFGPGTRLTVT.